This is a list of T cell receptor beta chains from one sample in a study of spatial heterogeneity in lung cancer. TCRdb fed the 5' RACE reads into MiXCR, producing one record per CDR3 protein. Here the sample spans 9,500 to 13,000 distinct CDR3 sequences, around 10% being singletons. Sequenced here: lung tumor tissue, sampled at surgery. The source of these receptors is a male donor with early-stage non-small cell lung cancer. The CDR3 runs from the conserved cysteine through the conserved F or W. The D gene is left open where the match is weak. A row's size may be missing; if present it is once, few, many or a size class.

V	J	size	D	length	CDR3	DNA
TRBV13	TRBJ2-1	many	TRBD1	16	CASSQGPGQGYNEQFF	TGTGCCAGCAGCCAAGGACCGGGACAGGGGTACAATGAGCAGTTCTTC
TRBV20-1	TRBJ1-2	many	TRBD1	16	CSAHPLPGQASYGYTF	TGCAGTGCCCATCCTCTCCCGGGACAGGCGTCCTATGGCTACACCTTC
TRBV6-2/TRBV6-3	TRBJ1-1	medium-sized	-	12	CASSYMGTEAFF	TGTGCCAGCAGTTACATGGGCACTGAAGCTTTCTTT
TRBV7-8	TRBJ1-2	-	-	13	CASSNLTDYGYTF	TGTGCCAGCAGCAACCTAACCGACTATGGCTACACCTTC
TRBV20-1	TRBJ1-5	-	-	14	CSARDGQGNQPQHF	TGCAGTGCTAGAGACGGGCAGGGCAATCAGCCCCAGCATTTT
TRBV9	TRBJ2-7	many	TRBD2	15	CASSAGAGLAYEQYF	TGTGCCAGCAGCGCCGGGGCCGGACTAGCTTACGAGCAGTACTTC
TRBV7-9	TRBJ1-1	many	-	15	CASSLGAVHQGKAFF	TGTGCCAGCAGCTTGGGGGCGGTCCACCAGGGGAAAGCTTTCTTT
TRBV6-2/TRBV6-3	TRBJ2-5	medium-sized	TRBD2	13	CASSPTSGETQYF	TGTGCCAGCAGTCCTACTAGCGGAGAGACCCAGTACTTC
TRBV20-1	TRBJ2-3	-	-	9	CSVGGGIPF	-
TRBV5-1	TRBJ2-1	many	TRBD1	14	CASSIWTGGNEQFF	TGCGCCAGCAGCATATGGACAGGGGGCAATGAGCAGTTCTTC
TRBV14	TRBJ1-6	many	-	14	CASRPGDFNSPLHF	TGTGCCAGCCGGCCGGGCGATTTTAATTCACCCCTCCACTTT
TRBV2	TRBJ2-2	medium-sized	-	12	CASSVDTGELFF	TGTGCCAGCAGCGTGGACACCGGGGAGCTGTTTTTT
TRBV6-1	TRBJ2-3	many	TRBD1	15	CASSGMTGGTDTQYF	TGTGCCAGCAGTGGGATGACAGGGGGAACAGATACGCAGTATTTT
TRBV6-1	TRBJ1-4	-	TRBD1	14	CASSERDRTEKLFF	TGTGCCAGCAGTGAACGGGACAGGACTGAAAAACTGTTTTTT
TRBV10-3	TRBJ2-7	many	-	14	CAISESAGLDEQYF	TGTGCCATCAGTGAGTCGGCGGGGCTCGACGAGCAGTACTTC
TRBV14	TRBJ2-3	many	-	13	CASSQSSTDTQYF	TGTGCCAGCAGCCAATCGAGCACAGATACGCAGTATTTT
TRBV5-1	TRBJ2-1	few	-	17	CASSPGHSDPSYNEQFF	TGCGCCAGCAGCCCGGGGCACTCCGATCCCTCCTACAATGAGCAGTTCTTC
TRBV3-1	TRBJ2-7	few	-	14	CASSQGAGSYEQYF	TGTGCCAGCAGCCAAGGCGCAGGTTCCTACGAGCAGTACTTC
TRBV5-1	TRBJ2-7	many	-	15	CASSLAGTASYEQYF	TGCGCCAGCAGCCTGGCCGGGACTGCGTCCTACGAGCAGTACTTC
TRBV6-5	TRBJ2-1	medium-sized	TRBD2	18	CASTQNPTSGVVNNEQFF	TGTGCCAGCACCCAAAACCCGACTAGCGGGGTGGTGAACAATGAGCAGTTCTTC
TRBV27	TRBJ2-7	medium-sized	TRBD1	13	CASSYGTVAEQYF	TGTGCCAGCAGTTACGGGACAGTAGCCGAGCAGTACTTC
TRBV5-1	TRBJ2-1	many	-	14	CASSSGVWGNEQFF	TGCGCCAGCAGCTCAGGTGTCTGGGGTAATGAGCAGTTCTTC
TRBV3-1	TRBJ2-5	medium-sized	-	14	CASSQASIEETQYF	TGTGCCAGCAGCCAAGCTAGTATCGAAGAGACCCAGTACTTC
TRBV5-1	TRBJ1-2	medium-sized	-	23	CASSLGQLPDNSHALPSNYGYTF	TGCGCCAGCAGCTTGGGACAGCTACCTGACAATTCACACGCCCTTCCGTCTAACTATGGCTACACCTTC
TRBV6-2/TRBV6-3	TRBJ2-1	many	TRBD2	18	CASFPGLAVGAGYNEQFF	TGTGCCAGCTTTCCGGGACTAGCGGTCGGGGCGGGGTACAATGAGCAGTTCTTC
TRBV12-3/TRBV12-4	TRBJ1-1	-	-	13	CASSAQAGTEAFF	TGTGCCAGCAGTGCTCAAGCGGGGACTGAAGCTTTCTTT
TRBV7-9	TRBJ2-3	few	TRBD1	16	CASSLGDRGPIDTQYF	TGTGCCAGCAGCTTAGGCGACAGGGGGCCTATAGATACGCAGTATTTT
TRBV5-1	TRBJ1-2	many	TRBD1	16	CASSIGTGGAIYGYTF	TGCGCCAGCAGCATAGGGACAGGGGGCGCGATCTATGGCTACACCTTC
TRBV3-1	TRBJ2-5	many	-	17	CASSQAGTVGGGETQYF	TGTGCCAGCAGCCAAGCGGGGACGGTCGGGGGCGGGGAGACCCAGTACTTC
TRBV12-3/TRBV12-4	TRBJ2-5	few	-	13	CASSLGLEETQYF	TGTGCCAGCAGTTTAGGACTTGAAGAGACCCAGTACTTC
TRBV5-4	TRBJ2-1	-	TRBD1	16	CASSPDRDRGYNEQFF	TGTGCCAGCAGCCCCGACCGGGACAGGGGGTACAATGAGCAGTTCTTC
TRBV5-1	TRBJ2-7	-	TRBD1	14	CASSLTDRLLEQYF	TGCGCCAGCAGCTTGACGGACAGGCTTCTCGAGCAGTACTTC
TRBV29-1	TRBJ2-1	-	-	13	CSVGREGGNEQFF	TGCAGCGTTGGGCGGGAAGGGGGCAATGAGCAGTTCTTC
TRBV6-2/TRBV6-3	TRBJ2-7	medium-sized	TRBD2	18	CASSYNSGRAADVSEQYF	TGTGCCAGCAGTTACAATAGCGGGAGGGCCGCAGATGTAAGCGAGCAGTACTTC
TRBV12-3/TRBV12-4	TRBJ1-2	medium-sized	-	11	CASSTTTGHTF	TGTGCCAGCAGCACAACAACAGGGCACACCTTC
TRBV20-1	TRBJ2-7	many	-	16	CSARDWASTGTYEQYF	TGCAGTGCTAGAGATTGGGCGTCGACAGGAACCTACGAGCAGTACTTC
TRBV5-1	TRBJ2-1	many	TRBD2	13	CASRIAGVGEQFF	TGCGCCAGCAGGATAGCGGGAGTAGGTGAGCAGTTCTTC
TRBV6-6	TRBJ2-5	medium-sized	TRBD2	17	CASSSGGAGAQQETQYF	TGTGCCAGCAGTTCCGGAGGAGCGGGAGCGCAGCAAGAGACCCAGTACTTC
TRBV24-1	TRBJ2-1	many	-	15	CATEGGGTSYNEQFF	TGTGCCACCGAGGGTGGCGGAACCTCCTACAATGAGCAGTTCTTC
TRBV28	TRBJ1-6	-	-	15	CASSLLRGTRSPLHF	TGTGCCAGCAGTTTATTAAGGGGTACGAGGTCACCCCTCCACTTT
TRBV11-2	TRBJ2-5	medium-sized	-	13	CASSPGEFETQYF	TGTGCCAGCAGCCCCGGGGAGTTTGAGACCCAGTACTTC
TRBV9	TRBJ2-3	many	TRBD1	15	CASSWGTGDTDTQYF	TGTGCCAGCAGCTGGGGGACAGGGGATACAGATACGCAGTATTTT